These 10 T cell receptor beta chains were all obtained from the same sample, sequenced in a study of blood T cells in healthy people across ages. A sample-barcoded 5' primer and a J-beta primer mix were used in a second PCR of about 7 to 11 cycles. TCRdb reanalysed the 5' RACE reads using MiXCR and keeps one entry per CDR3 protein. The sample has about 780,000 distinct CDR3 sequences, less than 60% seen once. Input material: blood. The origin of the receptors is a man older than 75 in good health.

This clonotype was seen repeatedly, ten times or more. This sequence joins TRBV9 and TRBJ2-5, with 7 bases aligning to TRBD2. Germline V gene data show CDR1 as SGDLS and CDR2 as YYNGEE. The V and J ends lost 2 bases and 4 bases, in that order; junction bases with no gene match: 5. The CDR3 length is 14 residues. The CDR3 DNA is TGTGCCAGCAGCGTTATGGTAGCGGGAGAGACCCAGTACTTC. Protein sequence: CASSVMVAGETQYF.

The chain employs TRBV20-1 and TRBJ2-4; 13 bases fit TRBD2. After removal of 3 bases from V and 1 base from J, the junction contained 9 bases not matched to a gene. This CDR3 comprises 18 residues. Germline CDR1 and CDR2: DFQATT and SNEGSKA (reference sequence). In DNA, the CDR3 is TGCAGTGCTAGTCGGACTAGCGGGGGCGAGATGGCCAAAAACATTCAGTACTTC. This gives the protein CSASRTSGGEMAKNIQYF.

The gene calls are TRBV11-3 and TRBJ2-4; D gene unclear. The CDR3 is 17 amino acids. The germline V and J ends were trimmed by 5 bases and 0 bases, with 17 bases remaining between them. CDR1 and CDR2 from the germline V gene are SGHNT and YENEEA. CDR3 coding DNA: TGTGCCAGCAGCCAGTTAGACGCAGTCCTAGCCAAAAACATTCAGTACTTC. Protein: CASSQLDAVLAKNIQYF.

There are many counts of this clonotype. The CDR3 is CASSYGAGGSGETQYF. The CDR3, as DNA: TGTGCCAGCAGTTACGGGGCGGGAGGGAGTGGTGAGACCCAGTACTTC. The chain combines TRBV6-5 with TRBJ2-5; 9 bases match TRBD2. CDR1 is MNHEY and CDR2 is SVGAGI in the germline V gene. The CDR3 has 16 residues. J was trimmed by 5 bases and V by 2 bases; bases with no gene match: 9.

This clonotype has a handful of counts. The chain carries TRBV20-1 and TRBJ2-3; D gene unclear. Germline CDR1 is DFQATT and CDR2 is SNEGSKA (reference sequence). This CDR3 region has 15 residues. The V gene lost 4 bases and the J gene lost 0 bases, with 14 bases spanning the gap. Here the CDR3 DNA reads TGCAGTGCTACTTACATGGCAACTAGCACAGATACGCAGTATTTT. Protein sequence: CSATYMATSTDTQYF.

The CDR3 here is CASSQAGSRGNEKLFF. In DNA, the CDR3 is TGTGCCAGCAGCCAAGCTGGATCCCGGGGTAATGAAAAACTGTTTTTT. The chain is built from TRBV4-2 and TRBJ1-4; D unclear. The CDR3 runs 16 residues. V lost 1 base to trimming and J lost 4 bases, with 13 bases between them. Germline V gene lookup returns CDR1 LGHNA and CDR2 YNFKEQ.

This clonotype has only a few counts. The chain combines TRBV10-3 with TRBJ2-7; D gene uncertain. The CDR3 spans 12 residues. The germline CDR1 and CDR2 sequences are ENHRY and SYGVKD. V was trimmed by 0 bases and J by 6 bases, leaving 6 bases between them. CDR3: CAISESSREQYF. The CDR3 DNA sequence: TGTGCCATCAGTGAGTCGTCCCGCGAGCAGTACTTC.

This clonotype was found a few times. The rearrangement uses TRBV9 and TRBJ1-6, with D perhaps TRBD1 (5 bases). CDR3 length: 15 residues. Trimming cost V 2 bases and J 10 bases, with 16 bases left between them. Germline loops: CDR1 SGDLS, CDR2 YYNGEE. CDR3 DNA sequence: TGTGCCAGCAGCGTTCATAGTCAGGGCGAGTCACCCCTCCACTTT. This gives the protein CASSVHSQGESPLHF.

This clonotype was detected a few times. The chain links TRBV7-2 to TRBJ2-1; the D gene is possibly TRBD2 (6 bases). The CDR3 totals 16 residues. V lost 5 bases to trimming and J lost 3 bases, with 17 bases between them. Germline CDR1 and CDR2: SGHTA and FQGNSA. CDR3 in DNA: TGTGCCAGCAGCGGTACCGGGACTTCGAACTACAATGAGCAGTTCTTC. This gives the protein CASSGTGTSNYNEQFF.

The rearrangement links TRBV20-1 to TRBJ2-3; the match to TRBD2 covers 9 bases. CDR3 length: 14 residues. Trimming removed 6 bases from V and 4 bases from J; junction bases left unmatched: 8. CDR1 is DFQATT and CDR2 is SNEGSKA in the germline V gene (reference sequence). CDR3 coding DNA: TGCAGTGCCACAGTAGCGGGAGTCCCAGATACGCAGTATTTT. Translated, it gives CSATVAGVPDTQYF.